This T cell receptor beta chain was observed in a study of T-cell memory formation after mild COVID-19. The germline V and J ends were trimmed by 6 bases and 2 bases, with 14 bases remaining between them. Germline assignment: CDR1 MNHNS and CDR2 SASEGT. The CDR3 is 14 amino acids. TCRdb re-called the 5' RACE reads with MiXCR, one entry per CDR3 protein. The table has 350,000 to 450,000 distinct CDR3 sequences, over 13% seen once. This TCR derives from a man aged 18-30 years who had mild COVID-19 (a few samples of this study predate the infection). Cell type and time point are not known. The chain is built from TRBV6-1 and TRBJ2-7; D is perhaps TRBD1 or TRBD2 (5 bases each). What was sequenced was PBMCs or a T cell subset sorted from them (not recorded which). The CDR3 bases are TGTGCCAGCAGGGGGACCCACCGGCCCTACGAGCAGTACTTC. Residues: CASRGTHRPYEQYF.